A selection of T cell receptor beta chains follows, all from one sample in a study of blood T cell repertoires in COVID-19. The method was immunoSEQ multiplex PCR; TCRdb's version includes in-frame clones alone and lacks a portion of them. Of about 130,000 clones in the sample, about 79% are singletons; the top ten hold around 2.7%. The sequencing input was peripheral blood. These TCRs come from a woman aged 80 or older with acute or convalescent COVID-19. CDR3s include the opening cysteine and the closing phenylalanine or tryptophan. A D gene is named only where the DNA matches it firmly. A clone size is listed for some rows: how often the clone was seen (once, few, many), or a class if it is expanded.

>-|14|TRBV19|-|TRBJ1-2
TGTGCCAGTAGTCCGGGTCTTCCTTCCTATGGCTACACCTTC
CASSPGLPSYGYTF
>-|14|TRBV9|TRBD2|TRBJ2-1
TGTGCCAGCAGCGTAGGCGGGGGGGGGACTGAGCAGTTCTTC
CASSVGGGGTEQFF
>-|14|TRBV30|TRBD1|TRBJ1-6
TGTGCCTGGACCATGGACAGGACATATTCACCCCTCCACTTT
CAWTMDRTYSPLHF
>-|13|TRBV19|-|TRBJ1-6
TGTGCCAGTAGTGTCGCGGGGGGCCAGACCCTCCACTTT
CASSVAGGQTLHF
>-|15|TRBV7-8|-|TRBJ1-1
TGTGCCAGCAGCTTAGTAAACCTCCCCAGCACTGAAGCTTTCTTT
CASSLVNLPSTEAFF
>-|13|TRBV19|-|TRBJ1-1
TGTGCCAGTAAAAGGATTGGGGGGACTGAAGCTTTCTTT
CASKRIGGTEAFF
>-|16|TRBV5-4|-|TRBJ2-2
TGTGCCAGCAGCTTGGCCCGGGTTACGAACACCGGGGAGCTGTTTTTT
CASSLARVTNTGELFF
>-|15|TRBV7-3|TRBD1|TRBJ2-1
TGTGCCAGCAGCTTATTGACAGGGGGCACGGATGAGCAGTTCTTC
CASSLLTGGTDEQFF
>few|13|TRBV2|-|TRBJ1-1
TGTGCCAGCAGAAGACAGGAGAACACTGAAGCTTTCTTT
CASRRQENTEAFF
>few|12|TRBV5-1|TRBD1|TRBJ1-3
TGCGCCAGCAAGGGGGCGCGAAACACCATATATTTT
CASKGARNTIYF
>-|15|TRBV28|-|TRBJ2-2
TGTGCCATCGCAGAGCTCAAGGGGGACACCGGGGAGCTGTTTTTT
CAIAELKGDTGELFF
>-|15|TRBV7-8|TRBD1|TRBJ1-2
TGTGCCAGCAGCTTAGCACACAGGGGGAGGGATGGCTACACCTTC
CASSLAHRGRDGYTF
>once|14|TRBV2|TRBD1|TRBJ2-3
TGTGCCAGTCAAGGGACAGGGGTAACAGATACGCAGTATTTT
CASQGTGVTDTQYF
>-|13|TRBV7-2|-|TRBJ2-1
TGTGCCAGCAGCTTAGGAGTCCTCATGGAGCAGTTCTTC
CASSLGVLMEQFF
>-|13|TRBV25-1|TRBD1|TRBJ2-5
TGTGCCAGCTTACGACAGGGTGAAGAGACCCAGTACTTC
CASLRQGEETQYF
>once|14|TRBV5-1|-|TRBJ2-7
TGCGCCAGCAGCTTGACAGGGAGCTCCTACGAGCAGTACTTC
CASSLTGSSYEQYF
>-|13|TRBV2|-|TRBJ1-6
TGTGCCAGCAGCCTCGGACAGAATTCACCCCTCCACTTT
CASSLGQNSPLHF
>-|14|TRBV7-9|-|TRBJ1-2
TGTGCCAGCAGCGACCATGAGGGATCTAGTGGCTACACCTTC
CASSDHEGSSGYTF
>-|19|TRBV24-1|-|TRBJ1-4
TGTGCCACCAGTGATTACACAGGGCCGCGGCCCGACATTAATGAAAAACTGTTTTTT
CATSDYTGPRPDINEKLFF
>-|15|TRBV21-1|-|TRBJ1-3
TGTGCCAGCAGCACCCTCCTAGCATATGGAAACACCATATATTTT
CASSTLLAYGNTIYF
>-|16|TRBV6-5|-|TRBJ1-6
TGTGCCAGCAGTTACTCGAAAGCCAGGGGTGGTTCACCCCTCCACTTT
CASSYSKARGGSPLHF
>-|16|TRBV10-3|-|TRBJ2-7
TGTGCCATCAGTGAGTTTGGGGGGATAAGCTCCTACGAGCAGTACTTC
CAISEFGGISSYEQYF
>-|16|TRBV7-9|TRBD1|TRBJ1-1
TGTGCCGGCAGCTTAGAGGGCGGGACAGCGAACACTGAAGCTTTCTTT
CAGSLEGGTANTEAFF
>-|13|TRBV2|-|TRBJ2-1
TGTGCCAGCAGTGATGGGGGGGGCTCTGAGCAGTTCTTC
CASSDGGGSEQFF
>-|16|TRBV5-6|-|TRBJ2-1
TGTGCCAGCAGCGCTGCTTTTACTAATTCGGGGAATGAGCAGTTCTTC
CASSAAFTNSGNEQFF
>-|15|TRBV19|TRBD1|TRBJ1-2
TGTGCCAGTAGGGCCGGGACAGGGATACCAGGAGGCTACACCTTC
CASRAGTGIPGGYTF
>few|15|TRBV18|TRBD1|TRBJ2-7
TGTGCCAGCTCATTACAGGGGTTCCCCGGCTACGAGCAGTACTTC
CASSLQGFPGYEQYF
>-|14|TRBV3-1/TRBV3-2|-|TRBJ1-1
TGTGCCAGCAGCCTCTCGATGGCGAACACTGAAGCTTTCTTT
CASSLSMANTEAFF
>-|18|TRBV27|-|TRBJ1-6
TGTGCCAGCACCTTGACAGGAATTCGTCGTCTTTCTAATTCACCCCTCCACTTT
CASTLTGIRRLSNSPLHF
>-|13|TRBV9|TRBD1|TRBJ1-6
TGTGCCAGCAGCGCGGACAGGAGATCACCCCTCCACTTT
CASSADRRSPLHF
>few|12|TRBV12-3/TRBV12-4|-|TRBJ2-7
TGTGCCAGCAGTTTCGCGGTCTACGAGCAGTACTTC
CASSFAVYEQYF
>few|17|TRBV7-6|-|TRBJ1-4
TGTGCCAGCAGCTCCTATCTCCCAGGGGACGTTAATGAAAAACTGTTTTTT
CASSSYLPGDVNEKLFF
>-|16|TRBV4-2|-|TRBJ1-1
TGTGCCAGCAGCCAAGAAGAGGGTTTCACAAACACTGAAGCTTTCTTT
CASSQEEGFTNTEAFF
>-|16|TRBV3-1/TRBV3-2|TRBD1|TRBJ1-5
TGTGCCAGCAGCCCAGCGCGTGGGACAGGGGAACAGCCCCAGCATTTT
CASSPARGTGEQPQHF
>-|14|TRBV5-1|-|TRBJ1-1
TGCGCCAGCAGTGGCGTCATGGGGGGAGCTGAAGCTTTCTTT
CASSGVMGGAEAFF
>-|13|TRBV5-1|TRBD2|TRBJ2-1
TGCGCCAGCAGCTTACTAGCGGACTTTGAGCAGTTCTTC
CASSLLADFEQFF
>-|14|TRBV3-1/TRBV3-2|-|TRBJ1-1
TGTGCCAGCAGCTACAATACGCTGAACACTGAAGCTTTCTTT
CASSYNTLNTEAFF
>once|14|TRBV3-1/TRBV3-2|-|TRBJ1-4
TGTGCCAGCAAAAGGACAAAGTGGGGTGAAAAACTGTTTTTT
CASKRTKWGEKLFF
>-|15|TRBV6-5|TRBD1|TRBJ2-7
TGTGCCAGCAGTTACCGGACAGGGGACCCTTTAGGGCAGTACTTC
CASSYRTGDPLGQYF
>-|13|TRBV6-1|-|TRBJ2-5
TGTGCCAGCAGTGAAGCAGGTTCGGGGGCCCAGTACTTC
CASSEAGSGAQYF
>few|16|TRBV5-5|-|TRBJ1-6
TGTGCCAGCAGCCGAACTGCAGGGTCCGATAATTCACCCCTCCACTTT
CASSRTAGSDNSPLHF
>-|17|TRBV3-1/TRBV3-2|-|TRBJ1-2
TGTGCCAGCAGCCAAGAATTTGCGGCAGGACAACCTAATGGCTACACCTTC
CASSQEFAAGQPNGYTF
>-|15|TRBV5-4|TRBD1|TRBJ1-4
TGTGCCAGCAGCGAAACAGGGGGTATAGGGGTTAAACTGTTTTTT
CASSETGGIGVKLFF
>-|14|TRBV7-2|TRBD1|TRBJ2-5
TGTGCCAGCAGCCCGGACAGGGGGAGAGAGACCCAGTACTTC
CASSPDRGRETQYF
>-|14|TRBV2|TRBD2|TRBJ2-1
TGTGCCAGCAGTGATCGTCTAGCGGGGGTAGAGCAGTTCTTC
CASSDRLAGVEQFF
>-|13|TRBV5-6|-|TRBJ1-4
TGTGCCAGCAGCCCCGTGAGGGGGGGGAAACTGTTTTTT
CASSPVRGGKLFF